This T cell receptor (beta chain) was documented in a study of T cells expressing NK-cell markers. Study background: There were seven HCMV-seropositive donors and one seronegative donor among the eight sequenced.

TCRdb re-called the 5' RACE reads and shows each CDR3 protein once, DNA omitted. The specimen's table records some 280,000 distinct CDR3 sequences. General study findings and limits: The dominant NKG2C+ clonotypes represented about 1.0-7.0% of CD8+ T cells in about six donors. Clarity on HCMV specificity was lacking for the expanded NKG2C+ T cell clones. In four donors, these clonotypes also led the CD3+CD56-NKG2C+ fraction.

Comments on this clonotype: Its antigen is undetermined.

This clonotype was sampled from a man aged 18 to 29 in good health. The sequencing sample was made of blood T cells: a sorted CD56 or NKG2C T cell subset, CD4+ or CD8+ T cells, or bulk PBMC T cells (not recorded which).

CDR3 loop: CSVVGASEAFF. The J gene is TRBJ1-1, the V gene TRBV29-1; TCRdb picks TRBD1, but there is no DNA to check that call. CDR3 length equals 11 residues. Per germline, CDR1 SQVTM and CDR2 ANQGSEA.